The 7 T cell receptor beta chains below all came from one sample that was sequenced in a study of blood T cell repertoires in COVID-19. The protocol was immunoSEQ multiplex PCR, while the TCRdb copy is restricted to in-frame clones and leaves out a portion. The data show under 60,000 clones, roughly 82% seen once. The material sequenced was peripheral blood. Receptors were obtained from a man aged 40-49 years with acute or convalescent COVID-19.

V is TRBV27 and J is TRBJ2-5, with TRBD1 matching 7 bases. CDR1 and CDR2 from the germline V gene are MNHEY and SMNVEV (reference sequence). The V gene end was trimmed by 7 bases and the J gene end by 11 bases; junction bases not matched to a gene: 16. CDR3 length: 14 amino acids. The CDR3 nucleotides are TGTGCCAGCAAAAGAGAGGGGGCTGGGGGTAATCAGTACTTC. This gives the protein CASKREGAGGNQYF.

J is TRBJ2-1 and V is TRBV2; D gene unclear. The CDR3 extends over 13 amino acids. Between the trimmed V and J ends, which lost 5 bases and 1 base, there was a span of 6 bases. CDR1 and CDR2 (germline): SNHLY, FYNNEI. CDR3 in DNA: TGTGCCAGCAGTTCCAATTCCTACAATGAGCAGTTCTTC. This codes for CASSSNSYNEQFF. Based on the CDR3 plus reference TRBV2 and TRBJ2-1, the full variable domain is EPEVTQTPSHQVTQMGQEVILRCVPISNHLYFYWYRQILGQKVEFLVSFYNNEISEKSEIFDDQFSVERPDGSNFTLKIRSTKLEDSAMYFCASSSNSYNEQFFGPGTRLTVL.

The chain employs TRBV12-2 and TRBJ2-4; the tabulated D call, TRBD1, remains unverified against the DNA. TRBV12-2 is shown as a pseudogene. The CDR3 spans 16 residues. Here the CDR3 DNA reads TGTGCAAGTCGCTTAGCGGGGAGGGGGACAGGGAGCATTCAGTACTTC. Translated: CASRLAGRGTGSIQYF.

This clone was counted once. CDR3 region: CASRTGENTEAFF. CDR3 in DNA: TGTGCCAGCAGGACAGGGGAGAACACTGAAGCTTTCTTT. V is TRBV2 and J is TRBJ1-1; 8 bases align to TRBD1. The CDR3 length is 13 residues. Germline values: CDR1 SNHLY, CDR2 FYNNEI. Germline trimming cut 6 bases from V and 1 base from J; bases unmatched to any gene: 1.

This rearrangement joins TRBV5-4 to TRBJ2-5, with 12 positions matching TRBD2. Germline values: CDR1 SGHNT, CDR2 YYREEE (reference sequence). Germline trimming cut 1 base from V and 4 bases from J; bases unmatched to any gene: 5. The CDR3 sequence is 16 residues long. CDR3 loop: CASSLLAGGPGETQYF. The CDR3 region has the DNA TGTGCCAGCAGCTTGCTAGCGGGGGGGCCTGGAGAGACCCAGTACTTC.

The chain employs TRBV10-3 and TRBJ2-6, with D perhaps matching TRBD1 (7 bases). V lost 5 bases, J lost 4 bases, and 15 bases lay in between. This CDR3 region has 16 residues. Germline V gene data show CDR1 as ENHRY and CDR2 as SYGVKD. For the CDR3, the DNA is TGTGCCATCAGTAAAGAGGGGGCGGGAGGGGCCAACGTCCTGACTTTC. It translates to CAISKEGAGGANVLTF.

CDR3 sequence: CASSYSEQNGYTF. The CDR3 coding sequence is TGTGCCAGCAGTTACTCGGAACAGAATGGCTACACCTTC. The chain is built from TRBV6-5 and TRBJ1-2; D is uncertain. Germline assignment: CDR1 MNHEY and CDR2 SVGAGI. This CDR3 has 13 amino acids. V gave up 0 bases and J gave up 6 bases, with 8 bases separating them.